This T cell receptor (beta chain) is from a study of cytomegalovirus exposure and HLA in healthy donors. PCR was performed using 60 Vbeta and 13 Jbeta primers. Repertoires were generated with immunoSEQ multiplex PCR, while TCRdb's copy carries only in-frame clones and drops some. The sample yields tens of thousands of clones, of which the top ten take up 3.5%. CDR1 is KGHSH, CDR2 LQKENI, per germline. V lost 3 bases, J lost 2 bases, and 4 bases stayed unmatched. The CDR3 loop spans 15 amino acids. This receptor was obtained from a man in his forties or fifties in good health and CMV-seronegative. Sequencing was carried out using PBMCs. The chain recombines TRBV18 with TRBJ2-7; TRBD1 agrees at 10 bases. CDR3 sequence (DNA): TGTGCCAGCTCACCCCCGGGACAGGGGACCTACGAGCAGTACTTC. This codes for CASSPPGQGTYEQYF.